The subject of this entry is one TCR beta chain. This entry belongs to a study of blood T cell repertoires in COVID-19. Study at large: COVID-19 samples from acute and convalescent phases originated in the United States, Italy and Spain. PBMCs, B-cell-depleted T cells, or T cells were the source of the cDNA or gDNA that made up the material.

In the original processing: Counts of nucleated cells, estimated from reference gene primer amplification, were obtained. Repertoires were generated with immunoSEQ multiplex PCR, while TCRdb's copy carries only in-frame clones and drops some. V and J calls and clone size are those listed in that table; D and trimming were worked out from the DNA. The sample contains about 130,000 clones, about four fifths of which appear only once. This clonotype originated in a woman aged 80 or older with acute or convalescent COVID-19. The sequenced material came from peripheral blood.

The chain's CDR3 is CASSPPITGLVNGYTF. The CDR3 DNA is TGTGCCAGCTCACCACCTATCACAGGGTTAGTGAATGGCTACACCTTC. This chain joins TRBV18 and TRBJ1-2; D is possibly TRBD1 (6 bases). V was cut by 0 bases and J by 6 bases, with 17 bases left in between. Germline loops: CDR1 KGHSH, CDR2 LQKENI. This CDR3 comprises 16 residues.